Listed below are T cell receptor beta chains from one sample, sequenced in a study of T cell responses to AZD1222 COVID-19 vaccine. Here immunoSEQ multiplex PCR was the method, and the copy in TCRdb shows in-frame clones only, minus some. The profile covers approximately 160,000 clones, with about nine tenths appearing a single time and around 2% taken by the ten largest. Material: peripheral blood, obtained on day 0 of AZD1222 vaccination. Receptors were obtained from an adult in good health. The CDR3 runs from the conserved cysteine through the conserved F or W. Each record gives: V gene, J gene, CDR3 protein.

TRBV12-3/TRBV12-4,TRBJ1-2,CASSLGQMKGYTF
TRBV2,TRBJ2-6,CASLGQARVLTF
TRBV9,TRBJ2-3,CASSVSAGERTDTQYF
TRBV5-4,TRBJ1-1,CASSEEERLNTEAFF
TRBV6-2/TRBV6-3,TRBJ2-2,CASSYGGLARGPGELFF
TRBV10-3,TRBJ2-2,CAISDVTGNYGELFF
TRBV6-5,TRBJ1-4,CASMKFNNEKLFF
TRBV19,TRBJ1-5,CASSIGPPEPQHF
TRBV4-3,TRBJ2-7,CASSQDWGRGDSYEQYF
TRBV13,TRBJ2-7,CASSLWGTATYEQYF
TRBV14,TRBJ2-7,CASSPHGETRNEQYF
TRBV4-3,TRBJ2-2,CASSQERAGVGTGELFF
TRBV27,TRBJ1-1,CASSLLGADTEAFF
TRBV3-1/TRBV3-2,TRBJ2-1,CASSPSGSTGNEQFF
TRBV6-5,TRBJ1-3,CASSYPSGNTIYF
TRBV5-1,TRBJ1-1,CASSLIGSTEAFF
TRBV28,TRBJ2-5,CATGVAVRATQYF
TRBV12-1,TRBJ2-1,CASSKPDSEGSNEQFF
TRBV3-1/TRBV3-2,TRBJ2-7,CASSSYTTVYEQYF
TRBV28,TRBJ2-3,CASSNTGVAQYF
TRBV9,TRBJ1-1,CASSVEGVGTEAFF
TRBV11-3,TRBJ2-1,CASSRVRGGNEQFF
TRBV19,TRBJ2-2,CASSMGAGLNTGELFF
TRBV28,TRBJ1-2,CASSPTGGANYGYTF
TRBV7-2,TRBJ2-1,CASSLGYSSYNEQFF
TRBV27,TRBJ2-2,CASSNSGTGSLTGELFF
TRBV2,TRBJ1-4,CASSKIGTAFNEKLFF
TRBV4-2,TRBJ1-2,CASSQGIDGFYGYTF
TRBV19,TRBJ2-7,CASSIVSGTYEQYF
TRBV5-4,TRBJ2-5,CASSQGRLQETQYF
TRBV6-5,TRBJ1-5,CASLYRGLSNQPQHF
TRBV19,TRBJ1-4,CASSYRQGNEKLFF
TRBV5-6,TRBJ2-2,CASSLVDRGYTGELFF
TRBV14,TRBJ2-5,CASSQDAGINEETQYF
TRBV6-5,TRBJ1-3,CASSLTGTGANTIYF
TRBV27,TRBJ1-4,CASRDITREKLFF
TRBV9,TRBJ2-3,CASSVEGPTDTQYF
TRBV28,TRBJ2-5,CASSFESGHQETQYF
TRBV6-2/TRBV6-3,TRBJ2-5,CASSAPQGETQYF
TRBV5-5,TRBJ1-2,CASSLAGVGTYGYTF
TRBV30,TRBJ1-5,CAWARGSQNQPQHF
TRBV28,TRBJ2-7,CASRGLAGGRMGYEQYF
TRBV30,TRBJ2-3,CAWSGGRASADTQYF
TRBV6-5,TRBJ2-7,CASTGLTYEQYF
TRBV7-2,TRBJ1-4,CASSQRQGGEKLFF
TRBV6-2/TRBV6-3,TRBJ2-5,CASSTGRVSYQETQYF
TRBV19,TRBJ2-1,CASTHGLGGNEQFF
TRBV24-1,TRBJ2-3,CATSDPSREGSDTQYF
TRBV11-2,TRBJ1-6,CASSGSSYNSPLHF
TRBV19,TRBJ1-1,CASSRTGGSTEAFF
TRBV14,TRBJ2-7,CASSLWGTGQGGYEQYF